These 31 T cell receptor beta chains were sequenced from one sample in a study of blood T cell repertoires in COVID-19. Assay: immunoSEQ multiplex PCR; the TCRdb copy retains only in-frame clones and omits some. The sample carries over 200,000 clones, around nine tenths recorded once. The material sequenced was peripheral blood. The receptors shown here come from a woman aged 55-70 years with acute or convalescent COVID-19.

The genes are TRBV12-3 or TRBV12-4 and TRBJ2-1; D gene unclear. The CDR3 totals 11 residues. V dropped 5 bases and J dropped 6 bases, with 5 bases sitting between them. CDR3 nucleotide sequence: TGTGCCAGCAGTCTGTCCAATGAGCAGTTCTTC. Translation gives CASSLSNEQFF.

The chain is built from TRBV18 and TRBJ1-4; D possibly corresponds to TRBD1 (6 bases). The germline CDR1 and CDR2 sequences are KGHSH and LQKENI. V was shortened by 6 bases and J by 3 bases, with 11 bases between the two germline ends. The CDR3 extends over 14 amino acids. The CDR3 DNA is TGTGCCAGCTCCCTACAGGGTTCTAATGAAAAACTGTTTTTT. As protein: CASSLQGSNEKLFF.

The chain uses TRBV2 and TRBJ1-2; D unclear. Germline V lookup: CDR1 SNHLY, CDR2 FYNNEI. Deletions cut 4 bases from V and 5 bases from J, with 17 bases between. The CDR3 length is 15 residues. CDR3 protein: CASSGVPSAVYGYTF. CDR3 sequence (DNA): TGTGCCAGCAGTGGAGTGCCTAGTGCAGTATATGGCTACACCTTC.

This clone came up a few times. The CDR3 reads CASSLGTSGTNTGELFF. The CDR3 region has the DNA TGTGCCAGCAGCTTAGGGACTAGCGGCACGAACACCGGGGAGCTGTTTTTT. The V call is TRBV7-9, the J call TRBJ2-2, with 10 nucleotides matching TRBD2. With 1 base clipped from V and 0 bases from J, the junction kept 2 bases outside the gene matches. CDR3 length: 17 amino acids. Germline loops: CDR1 SEHNR, CDR2 FQNEAQ (reference sequence).

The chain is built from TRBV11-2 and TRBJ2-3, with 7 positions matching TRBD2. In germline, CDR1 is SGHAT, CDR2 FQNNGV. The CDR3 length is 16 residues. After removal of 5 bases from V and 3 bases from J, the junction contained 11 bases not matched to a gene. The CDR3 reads CASSRHPPSGTDTQYF. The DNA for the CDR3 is TGTGCCAGCAGCCGCCACCCCCCTAGCGGAACAGATACGCAGTATTTT. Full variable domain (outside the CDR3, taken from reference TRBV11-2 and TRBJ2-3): EAGVAQSPRYKIIEKRQSVAFWCNPISGHATLYWYQQILGQGPKLLIQFQNNGVVDDSQLPKDRFSAERLKGVDSTLKIQPAKLEDSAVYLCASSRHPPSGTDTQYFGPGTRLTVL.

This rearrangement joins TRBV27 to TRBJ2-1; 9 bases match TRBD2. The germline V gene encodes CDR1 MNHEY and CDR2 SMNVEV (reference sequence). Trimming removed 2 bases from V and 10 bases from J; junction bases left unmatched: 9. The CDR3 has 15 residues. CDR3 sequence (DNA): TGTGCCAGCAGTTTAGCGGGAGGGCCGAGGAGGGAGCAGTTCTTC. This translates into CASSLAGGPRREQFF.

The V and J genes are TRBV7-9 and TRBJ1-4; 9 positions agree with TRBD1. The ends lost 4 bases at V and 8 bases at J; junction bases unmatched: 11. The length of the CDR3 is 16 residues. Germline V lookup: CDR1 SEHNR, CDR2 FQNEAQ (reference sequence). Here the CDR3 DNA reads TGTGCCAGCAGCTCTCTACAGGGGGCGCAAAGAGAAAAACTGTTTTTT. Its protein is CASSSLQGAQREKLFF.

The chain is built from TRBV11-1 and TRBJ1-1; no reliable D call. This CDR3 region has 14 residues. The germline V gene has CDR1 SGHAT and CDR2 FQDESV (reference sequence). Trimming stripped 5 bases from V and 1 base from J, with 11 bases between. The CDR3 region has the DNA TGTGCCAGCAGCCCTCTAAAATGGAACACTGAAGCTTTCTTT. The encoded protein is CASSPLKWNTEAFF.

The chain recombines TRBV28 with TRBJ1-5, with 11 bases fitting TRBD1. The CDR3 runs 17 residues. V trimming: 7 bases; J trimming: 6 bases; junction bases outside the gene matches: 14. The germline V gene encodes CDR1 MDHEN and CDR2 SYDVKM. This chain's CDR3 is CASTTPGQGEDGQPQHF. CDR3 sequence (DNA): TGTGCCAGCACCACCCCGGGACAGGGGGAAGATGGTCAGCCCCAGCATTTT.

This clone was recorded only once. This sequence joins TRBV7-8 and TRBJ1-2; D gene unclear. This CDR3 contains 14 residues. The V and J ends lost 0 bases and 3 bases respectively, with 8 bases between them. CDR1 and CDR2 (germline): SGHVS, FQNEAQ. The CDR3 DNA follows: TGTGCCAGCAGCTTAGCGCTGCAGGACTATGGCTACACCTTC. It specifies CASSLALQDYGYTF.

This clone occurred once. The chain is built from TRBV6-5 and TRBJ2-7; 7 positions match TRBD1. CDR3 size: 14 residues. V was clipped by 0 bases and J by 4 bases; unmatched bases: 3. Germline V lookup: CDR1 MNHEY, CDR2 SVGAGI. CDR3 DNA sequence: TGTGCCAGCAGTTACTCGGGCAGGGGGTACGAGCAGTACTTC. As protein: CASSYSGRGYEQYF.

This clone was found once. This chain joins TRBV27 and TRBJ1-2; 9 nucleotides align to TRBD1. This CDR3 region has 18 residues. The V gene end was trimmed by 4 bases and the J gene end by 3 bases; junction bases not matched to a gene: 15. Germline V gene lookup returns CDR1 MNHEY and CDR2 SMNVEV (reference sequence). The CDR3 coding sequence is TGTGCCAGCAGTTCGGAGCCCTATTCGACAGGGGGGGACTATGGCTACACCTTC. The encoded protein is CASSSEPYSTGGDYGYTF.

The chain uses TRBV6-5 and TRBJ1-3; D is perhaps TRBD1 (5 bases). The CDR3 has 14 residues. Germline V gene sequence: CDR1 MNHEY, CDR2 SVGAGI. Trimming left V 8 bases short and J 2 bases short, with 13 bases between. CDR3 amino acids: CASRGLSAGNTIYF. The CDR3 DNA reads TGTGCCAGCCGGGGGTTAAGTGCTGGAAACACCATATATTTT.

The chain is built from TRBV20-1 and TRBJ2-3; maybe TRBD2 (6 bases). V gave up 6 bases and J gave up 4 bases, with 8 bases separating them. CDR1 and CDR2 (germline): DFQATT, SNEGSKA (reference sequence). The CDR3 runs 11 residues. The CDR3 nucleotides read TGCAGTGCCGGGACTCCAGATACGCAGTATTTT. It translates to CSAGTPDTQYF.

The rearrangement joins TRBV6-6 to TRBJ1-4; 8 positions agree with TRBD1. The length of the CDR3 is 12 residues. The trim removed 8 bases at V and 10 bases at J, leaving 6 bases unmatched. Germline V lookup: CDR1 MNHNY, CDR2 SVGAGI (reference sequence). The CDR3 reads CASGQGTVKLFF. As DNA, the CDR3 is TGTGCCAGCGGACAGGGCACGGTAAAACTGTTTTTT.

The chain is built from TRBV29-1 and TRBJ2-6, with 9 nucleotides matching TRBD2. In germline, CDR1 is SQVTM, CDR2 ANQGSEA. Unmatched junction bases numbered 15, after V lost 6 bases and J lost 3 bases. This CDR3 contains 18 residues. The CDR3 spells CSVAASAGGPGGANVLTF. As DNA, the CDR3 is TGCAGCGTCGCGGCCTCGGCGGGAGGGCCTGGTGGGGCCAACGTCCTGACTTTC.

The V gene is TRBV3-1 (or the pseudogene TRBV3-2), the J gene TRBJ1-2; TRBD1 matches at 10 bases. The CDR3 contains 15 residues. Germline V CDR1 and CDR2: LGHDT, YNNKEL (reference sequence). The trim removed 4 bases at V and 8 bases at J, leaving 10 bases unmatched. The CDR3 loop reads CASSPRTGTGVGYTF. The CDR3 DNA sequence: TGTGCCAGCAGCCCGCGGACCGGGACAGGGGTAGGCTACACCTTC.

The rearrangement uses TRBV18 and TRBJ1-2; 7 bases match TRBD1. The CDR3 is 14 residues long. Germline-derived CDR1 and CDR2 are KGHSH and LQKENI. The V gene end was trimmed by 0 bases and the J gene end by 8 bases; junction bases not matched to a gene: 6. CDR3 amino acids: CASSPPLTGNGYTF. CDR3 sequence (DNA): TGTGCCAGCTCACCACCGCTGACAGGGAACGGCTACACCTTC.

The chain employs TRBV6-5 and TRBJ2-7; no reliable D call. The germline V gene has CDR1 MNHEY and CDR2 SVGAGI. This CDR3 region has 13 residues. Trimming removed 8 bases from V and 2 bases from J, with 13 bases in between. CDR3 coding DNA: TGTGCCAGCTTGCGGCAGAGACCCTACGAGCAGTACTTC. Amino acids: CASLRQRPYEQYF.

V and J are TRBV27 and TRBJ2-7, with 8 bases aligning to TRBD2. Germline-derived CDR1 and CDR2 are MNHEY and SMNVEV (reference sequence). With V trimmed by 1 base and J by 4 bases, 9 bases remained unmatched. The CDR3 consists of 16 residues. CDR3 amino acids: CASSLLSFGGEYEQYF. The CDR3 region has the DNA TGTGCCAGCAGTTTATTAAGCTTCGGGGGGGAGTACGAGCAGTACTTC.

Written as DNA, the CDR3 is TGCGCCAGCAGCCAAACAGGGGCTACGAACTATGGCTACACCTTC. This sequence encodes CASSQTGATNYGYTF. V is TRBV4-1 and J is TRBJ1-2, with 7 bases aligning to TRBD1. CDR3 size: 15 residues. Germline CDR1 MGHRA, CDR2 YSYEKL. After removal of 2 bases from V and 2 bases from J, the junction contained 5 bases not matched to a gene.

This CDR3 is CASTYRAVGYSPLHF. The CDR3 DNA reads as TGTGCCAGCACCTACAGAGCGGTCGGATATTCACCCCTCCACTTT. The chain recombines TRBV7-9 with TRBJ1-6; D gene ambiguous. CDR3 length: 15 residues. Germline-derived CDR1 and CDR2 are SEHNR and FQNEAQ (reference sequence). Deletions cut 7 bases from V and 8 bases from J, with 18 bases between.

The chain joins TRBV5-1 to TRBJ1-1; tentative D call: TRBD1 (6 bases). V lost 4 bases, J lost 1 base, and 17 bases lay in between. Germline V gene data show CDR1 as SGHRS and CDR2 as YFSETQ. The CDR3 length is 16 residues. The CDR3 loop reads CASSPVPGVRNTEAFF. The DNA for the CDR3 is TGCGCCAGCAGCCCGGTCCCAGGGGTGAGGAACACTGAAGCTTTCTTT.

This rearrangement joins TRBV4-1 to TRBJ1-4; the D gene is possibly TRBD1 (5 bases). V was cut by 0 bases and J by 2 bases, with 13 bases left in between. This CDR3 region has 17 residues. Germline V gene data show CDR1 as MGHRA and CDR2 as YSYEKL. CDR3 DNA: TGCGCCAGCAGCCAAGATCGAGGAGGGGCGACTAATGAAAAACTGTTTTTT. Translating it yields CASSQDRGGATNEKLFF.

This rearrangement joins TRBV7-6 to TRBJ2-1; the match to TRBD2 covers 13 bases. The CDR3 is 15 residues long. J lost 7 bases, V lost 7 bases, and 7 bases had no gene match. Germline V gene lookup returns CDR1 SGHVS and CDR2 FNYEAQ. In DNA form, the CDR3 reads TGTGCCAGCACCGAGACTAGCGGGAGGACAAATGAGCAGTTCTTC. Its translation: CASTETSGRTNEQFF.

This CDR3 is CASRGGLAGAPDTQYF. CDR3 DNA sequence: TGTGCCAGCAGGGGGGGACTAGCGGGAGCCCCAGATACGCAGTATTTT. The J gene is TRBJ2-3, the V gene TRBV2; TRBD2 matches at 14 bases. The germline V gene encodes CDR1 SNHLY and CDR2 FYNNEI. The CDR3 is made up of 16 amino acids. V gave up 6 bases and J gave up 4 bases; unmatched junction bases: 6.

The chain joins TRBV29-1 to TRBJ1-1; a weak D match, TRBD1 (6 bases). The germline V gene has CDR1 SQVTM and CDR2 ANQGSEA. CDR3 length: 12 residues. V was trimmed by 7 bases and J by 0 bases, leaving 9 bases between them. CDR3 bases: TGCAGCGGGAACAGGGTGAACACTGAAGCTTTCTTT. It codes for CSGNRVNTEAFF. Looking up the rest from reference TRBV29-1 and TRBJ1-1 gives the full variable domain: SAVISQKPSRDICQRGTSLTIQCQVDSQVTMMFWYRQQPGQSLTLIATANQGSEATYESGFVIDKFPISRPNLTFSTLTVSNMSPEDSSIYLCSGNRVNTEAFFGQGTRLTVV.

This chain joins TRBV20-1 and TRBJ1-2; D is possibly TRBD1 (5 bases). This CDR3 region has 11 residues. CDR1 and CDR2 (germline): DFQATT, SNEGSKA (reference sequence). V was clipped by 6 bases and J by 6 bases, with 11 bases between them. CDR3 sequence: CSAAQQDGYTF. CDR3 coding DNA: TGCAGTGCCGCCCAACAGGATGGCTACACCTTC.

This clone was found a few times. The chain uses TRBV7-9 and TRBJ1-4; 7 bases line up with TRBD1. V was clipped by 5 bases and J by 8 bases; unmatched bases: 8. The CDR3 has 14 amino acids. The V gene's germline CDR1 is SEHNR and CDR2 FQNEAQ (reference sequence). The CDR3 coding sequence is TGTGCCAGCAGCCCGGGGACAGTCGGCGAAAAACTGTTTTTT. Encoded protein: CASSPGTVGEKLFF.

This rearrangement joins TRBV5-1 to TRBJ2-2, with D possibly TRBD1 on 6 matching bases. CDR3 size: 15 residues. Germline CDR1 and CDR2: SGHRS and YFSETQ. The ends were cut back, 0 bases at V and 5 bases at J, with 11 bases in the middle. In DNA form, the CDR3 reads TGCGCCAGCAGCTTGGATCCAGGGGTAACCGGGGAGCTGTTTTTT. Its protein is CASSLDPGVTGELFF. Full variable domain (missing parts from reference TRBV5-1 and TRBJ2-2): KAGVTQTPRYLIKTRGQQVTLSCSPISGHRSVSWYQQTPGQGLQFLFEYFSETQRNKGNFPGRFSGRQFSNSRSEMNVSTLELGDSALYLCASSLDPGVTGELFFGEGSRLTVL.

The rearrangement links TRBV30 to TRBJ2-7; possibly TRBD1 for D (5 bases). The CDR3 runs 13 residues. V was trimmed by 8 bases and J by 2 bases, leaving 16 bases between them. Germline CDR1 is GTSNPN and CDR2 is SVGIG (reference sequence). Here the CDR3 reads CAIRAPGTYEQYF. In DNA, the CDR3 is TGTGCCATACGAGCGCCAGGGACCTACGAGCAGTACTTC.